The 17 T cell receptor beta chains given below trace back to one sample, sequenced in a study of PD-1 blockade in mismatch repair-deficient tumors. Assay: immunoSEQ multiplex PCR; the TCRdb copy retains only in-frame clones and omits some. This sample yields roughly 14,000 clones, of which roughly nine tenths are seen a single time; around 4.4% belongs to the top ten. The antigens these receptors bind are not known. Time point here: 10-day in vitro stimulation with candidate neoantigen peptide 6. The starting material was cells cultured in vitro, obtained from a patient treated with pembrolizumab. The receptors were sampled from an adult with mismatch repair-deficient cancer.

The V and J genes are TRBV5-1 and TRBJ2-7; 14 positions agree with TRBD2. CDR1 is SGHRS and CDR2 is YFSETQ in the germline V gene. This CDR3 comprises 18 residues. V was pared by 4 bases and J by 2 bases, with 11 bases of the junction left unmatched. DNA for the CDR3: TGCGCCAGCAGCACCAGGACTAGCGGGAGGCACTCTCCCTACGAGCAGTACTTC. This translates into CASSTRTSGRHSPYEQYF.

This rearrangement joins TRBV28 to TRBJ1-2; no reliable D call. Germline V CDR1 and CDR2: MDHEN, SYDVKM. V was trimmed by 3 bases and J by 8 bases, leaving 10 bases between them. The CDR3 is made up of 12 amino acids. For the CDR3, the DNA is TGTGCCAGCAGTTTTCACAATAGCGGCTACACCTTC. This encodes CASSFHNSGYTF.

The J gene is TRBJ2-3, the V gene TRBV6-4; D call uncertain. Germline CDR1 is MRHNA and CDR2 is SNTAGT. The CDR3 runs to 13 residues. V shed 3 bases and J shed 5 bases, with 9 bases lying between them. The CDR3 loop reads CASSDGFGDTQYF. The CDR3 DNA reads TGTGCCAGCAGTGATGGGTTTGGAGATACGCAGTATTTT.

The chain couples TRBV5-6 to TRBJ2-4, with D hard to call. In germline, CDR1 is SGHDT, CDR2 YYEEEE. V was pared by 4 bases and J by 0 bases, with 8 bases between. The CDR3 runs 14 residues. CDR3 sequence: CASSRPIAKNIQYF. The DNA for the CDR3 is TGTGCCAGCAGCCGCCCGATAGCCAAAAACATTCAGTACTTC.

This sequence joins TRBV7-8 and TRBJ1-2; TRBD1 aligns across 10 bases. CDR3 length equals 15 residues. The trim removed 5 bases at V and 2 bases at J, leaving 5 bases unmatched. Germline assignment: CDR1 SGHVS and CDR2 FQNEAQ. The CDR3 coding sequence is TGTGCCAGCAGCCCAGGGACAGGGGAGAACTATGGCTACACCTTC. This gives the protein CASSPGTGENYGYTF. The entire variable domain, with the rest obtained from reference TRBV7-8 and TRBJ1-2, is as follows: GAGVSQSPRYKVAKRGQDVALRCDPISGHVSLFWYQQALGQGPEFLTYFQNEAQLDKSGLPSDRFFAERPEGSVSTLKIQRTQQEDSAVYLCASSPGTGENYGYTFGSGTRLTVV.

The genes are TRBV6-1 and TRBJ1-2; D is undetermined. The CDR3 has 12 residues. V lost 11 bases and J lost 9, with 19 bases in between. Germline V gene data show CDR1 as MNHNS and CDR2 as SASEGT. As DNA, the CDR3 is TGTGCCGCGACGGGATTTTGGGCGAGCTACACCTTC. Amino acid sequence: CAATGFWASYTF.

The rearrangement links TRBV9 to TRBJ1-1; possibly TRBD1 for D (5 bases). The CDR3 extends over 12 amino acids. Germline V gives CDR1 SGDLS, CDR2 YYNGEE. Trimming took off 3 bases at V and 6 bases at J, with 9 bases between the two ends. CDR3 DNA: TGTGCCAGCAGCGCTGGACACGCTGAAGCTTTCTTT. It encodes CASSAGHAEAFF.

The chain combines TRBV11-3 with TRBJ2-7; TRBD2 matches 9 bases. Germline loops: CDR1 SGHNT, CDR2 YENEEA. V gave up 3 bases and J gave up 3 bases; unmatched junction bases: 12. This CDR3 spans 17 amino acids. The CDR3 DNA is TGTGCCAGCAGCTTTGGAAGCTGGGCGGGAGGGGGCTACGAGCAGTACTTC. Its protein product is CASSFGSWAGGGYEQYF.

This clone has a single count. The genes are TRBV28 and TRBJ2-6; the match to TRBD1 covers 7 bases. Germline lookup yields CDR1 MDHEN and CDR2 SYDVKM. The CDR3 is 17 residues long. V trimming: 4 bases; J trimming: 0 bases; junction bases outside the gene matches: 6. The CDR3 sequence is CASSSLPGGSGANVLTF. The DNA of the CDR3 is TGTGCCAGCAGTTCTCTGCCAGGGGGCTCTGGGGCCAACGTCCTGACTTTC.

This chain connects TRBV11-2 to TRBJ2-5; TRBD1 matches at 7 bases. Germline loops: CDR1 SGHAT, CDR2 FQNNGV. This CDR3 has 14 residues. V lost 4 bases and J lost 1; bases outside the gene matches: 3. CDR3 region: CASSSTGVQETQYF. As DNA, the CDR3 is TGTGCCAGCAGCTCTACAGGGGTCCAAGAGACCCAGTACTTC.

This clone came up a few times. The chain links TRBV25-1 to TRBJ1-2, with unresolved D. In germline, CDR1 is MGHDK, CDR2 SYGVNS. Trimming pared 4 bases from V and 5 bases from J, leaving 5 bases between. The CDR3 is 11 residues long. In nucleotides, the CDR3 is TGTGCCAGCAGTGCCCTTTATGGCTACACCTTC. Its protein is CASSALYGYTF.

This clone was counted a single time. The rearrangement joins TRBV9 to TRBJ2-3; a weak D match, TRBD2 (6 bases). The V end lost 0 bases, the J end lost 2 bases, and 10 bases lay between the germline ends. The CDR3 loop spans 15 amino acids. Per germline, CDR1 SGDLS and CDR2 YYNGEE. The CDR3 DNA sequence: TGTGCCAGCAGCGTAGGGGCGGGGCTCACAGATACGCAGTATTTT. Protein sequence: CASSVGAGLTDTQYF.

The V and J genes are TRBV2 and TRBJ2-3; D may be TRBD1 (6 bases). The CDR3 consists of 14 residues. The V and J ends lost 6 bases and 4 bases respectively, with 14 bases between them. The germline CDR1 and CDR2 sequences are SNHLY and FYNNEI. In DNA form, the CDR3 reads TGTGCCAGCAGAGGGGCGTCAGGGGCAGATACGCAGTATTTT. Its translation: CASRGASGADTQYF.

CDR3 residues: CASSPDRYSGNTIYF. The CDR3 DNA is TGTGCCAGCAGTCCAGACAGGTACTCTGGAAACACCATATATTTT. This chain links TRBV7-2 with TRBJ1-3; weak D call: TRBD1 (6 bases). Trimming pared 6 bases from V and 0 bases from J, leaving 12 bases between. The CDR3 is 15 residues long. CDR1 and CDR2 (germline): SGHTA, FQGNSA.

The chain is built from TRBV6-5 and TRBJ2-7; no firm D call. The CDR3 contains 13 residues. V lost 3 bases to trimming and J lost 6 bases, with 12 bases between them. Germline V gene lookup returns CDR1 MNHEY and CDR2 SVGAGI. This chain's CDR3 is CASSYSYSREQYF. The DNA for the CDR3 is TGTGCCAGCAGTTATTCCTATTCCCGCGAGCAGTACTTC.

This clone occurred a few times. The CDR3 here is CAWSPPGLAGEQYF. The CDR3 DNA reads TGTGCCTGGAGCCCACCGGGACTAGCGGGCGAGCAGTACTTC. The chain combines TRBV30 with TRBJ2-7; 12 bases map to TRBD2. CDR1 and CDR2 from the germline V gene are GTSNPN and SVGIG (reference sequence). This CDR3 contains 14 residues. The V segment lost 3 bases and the J segment 6 bases; nucleotides outside the gene matches: 6.

This sequence joins TRBV4-1 and TRBJ2-3, with 9 bases identical to TRBD2. This CDR3 has 16 amino acids. Trimming cost V 3 bases and J 11 bases; bases outside gene matches: 15. Looked up from germline, CDR1 is MGHRA and CDR2 is YSYEKL. CDR3 in DNA: TGCGCCAGCAGCCAGTTGGGAGCGGGGGGCTCTGGGGGGCAGTATTTT. Translating gives CASSQLGAGGSGGQYF.